This T cell receptor (beta chain) is drawn from a study of human T cells and chemical hapten exposure. Whole blood, unfractionated, served as the material for total RNA extraction. This CDR3 region has 13 residues. Germline-derived CDR1 and CDR2 are SGHRS and YFSETQ. With 4 bases clipped from V and 5 bases from J, the junction kept 0 bases outside the gene matches. TCRdb re-called the 5' RACE reads with MiXCR, one entry per CDR3 protein. The sample yields around 100,000 distinct CDR3 sequences, approximately 19% seen once. The rearrangement links TRBV5-1 to TRBJ2-2; TRBD1 aligns across 9 bases. The clonotype was recovered from a human donor in good health. The CDR3 is CASSGQGTGELFF. CDR3 in DNA: TGCGCCAGCAGCGGACAGGGGACCGGGGAGCTGTTTTTT.